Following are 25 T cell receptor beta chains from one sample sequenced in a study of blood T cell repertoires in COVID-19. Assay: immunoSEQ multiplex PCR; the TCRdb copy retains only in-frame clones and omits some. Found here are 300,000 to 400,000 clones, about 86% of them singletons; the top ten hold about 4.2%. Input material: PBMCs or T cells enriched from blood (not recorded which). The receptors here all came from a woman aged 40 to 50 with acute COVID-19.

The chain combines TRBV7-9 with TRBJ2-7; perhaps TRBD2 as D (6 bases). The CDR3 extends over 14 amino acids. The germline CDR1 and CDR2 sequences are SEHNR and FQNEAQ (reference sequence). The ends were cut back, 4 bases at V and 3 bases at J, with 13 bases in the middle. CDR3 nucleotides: TGTGCCAGCAGCTCTACCCGGGGGAACTACGAGCAGTACTTC. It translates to CASSSTRGNYEQYF.

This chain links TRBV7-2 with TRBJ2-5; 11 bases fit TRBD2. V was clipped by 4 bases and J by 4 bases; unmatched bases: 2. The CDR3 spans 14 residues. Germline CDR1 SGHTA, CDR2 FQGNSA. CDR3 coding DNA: TGTGCCAGCAGCTCAGGACTAGCGGGAGAGACCCAGTACTTC. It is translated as CASSSGLAGETQYF.

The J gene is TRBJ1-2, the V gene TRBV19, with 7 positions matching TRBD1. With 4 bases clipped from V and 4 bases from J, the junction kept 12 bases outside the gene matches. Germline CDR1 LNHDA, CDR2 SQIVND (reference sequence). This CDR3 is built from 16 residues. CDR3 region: CASSTLQGRPSYGYTF. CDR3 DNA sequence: TGTGCCAGTAGTACACTACAGGGGCGACCTTCCTATGGCTACACCTTC.

In DNA form, the CDR3 reads TGTGCCAGCAGCGTAGGGGGGGTGACAGTTGAAGCTTTCTTT. Amino acid sequence: CASSVGGVTVEAFF. The chain uses TRBV9 and TRBJ1-1; possibly TRBD1 for D (5 bases). The germline V gene has CDR1 SGDLS and CDR2 YYNGEE. The CDR3 is made up of 14 amino acids. V lost 0 bases, J lost 7 bases, and 13 bases lay in between.

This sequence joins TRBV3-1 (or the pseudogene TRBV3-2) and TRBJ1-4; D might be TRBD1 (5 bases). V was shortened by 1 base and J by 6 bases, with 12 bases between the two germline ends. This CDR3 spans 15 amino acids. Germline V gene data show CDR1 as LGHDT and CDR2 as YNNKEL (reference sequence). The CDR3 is CASSQVGHNYEKLFF. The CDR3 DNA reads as TGTGCCAGCAGCCAAGTAGGACATAACTATGAAAAACTGTTTTTT.

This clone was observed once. CDR3 nucleotide sequence: TGTGCCAGCTCCTCCGGGACAGGAATTTTTTCACCCCTCCACTTT. Amino acid sequence: CASSSGTGIFSPLHF. The chain combines TRBV27 with TRBJ1-6; TRBD1 aligns across 8 bases. This CDR3 is 15 amino acids long. Losses at the gene ends were 8 bases for V and 9 bases for J; bases not matched to a gene: 12. Germline CDR1 reads MNHEY; CDR2 reads SMNVEV (reference sequence).

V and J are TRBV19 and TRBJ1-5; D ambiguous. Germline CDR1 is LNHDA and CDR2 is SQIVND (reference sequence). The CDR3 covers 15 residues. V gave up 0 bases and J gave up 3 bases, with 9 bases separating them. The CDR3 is CASSIDRVYNQPQHF. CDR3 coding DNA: TGTGCCAGTAGTATAGATCGGGTTTACAATCAGCCCCAGCATTTT.

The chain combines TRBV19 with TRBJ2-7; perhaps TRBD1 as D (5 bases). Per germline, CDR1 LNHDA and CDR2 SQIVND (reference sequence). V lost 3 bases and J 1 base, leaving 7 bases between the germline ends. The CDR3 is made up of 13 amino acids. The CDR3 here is CASSMAGSYEQYF. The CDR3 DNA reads TGTGCCAGTAGTATGGCAGGGTCCTACGAGCAGTACTTC.

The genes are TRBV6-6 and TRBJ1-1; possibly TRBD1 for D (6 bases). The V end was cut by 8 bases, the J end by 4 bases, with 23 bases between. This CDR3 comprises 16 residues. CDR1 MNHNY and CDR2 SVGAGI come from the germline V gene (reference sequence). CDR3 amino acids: CASFRGLGILGTEAFF. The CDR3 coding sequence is TGTGCCAGCTTCAGGGGTCTTGGGATTTTAGGCACTGAAGCTTTCTTT.

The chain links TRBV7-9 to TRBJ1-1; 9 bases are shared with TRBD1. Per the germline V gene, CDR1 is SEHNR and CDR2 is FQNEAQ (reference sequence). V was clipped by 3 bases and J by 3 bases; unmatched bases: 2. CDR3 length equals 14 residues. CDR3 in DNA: TGTGCCAGCAGCTTGGGACAGGGCTACACTGAAGCTTTCTTT. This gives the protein CASSLGQGYTEAFF.

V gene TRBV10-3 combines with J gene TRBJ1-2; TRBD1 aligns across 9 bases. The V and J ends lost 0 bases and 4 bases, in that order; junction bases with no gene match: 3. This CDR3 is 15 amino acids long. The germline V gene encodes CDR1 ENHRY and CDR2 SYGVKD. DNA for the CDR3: TGTGCCATCAGTGAGTCGGAGGGACAGGGCTATGGCTACACCTTC. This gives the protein CAISESEGQGYGYTF.

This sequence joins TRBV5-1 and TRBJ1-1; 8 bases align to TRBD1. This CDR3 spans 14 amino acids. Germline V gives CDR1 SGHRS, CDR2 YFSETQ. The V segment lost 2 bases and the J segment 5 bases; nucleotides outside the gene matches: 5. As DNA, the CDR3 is TGCGCCAGCAGCTTACAAGACAGGGGAACTGAAGCTTTCTTT. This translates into CASSLQDRGTEAFF.

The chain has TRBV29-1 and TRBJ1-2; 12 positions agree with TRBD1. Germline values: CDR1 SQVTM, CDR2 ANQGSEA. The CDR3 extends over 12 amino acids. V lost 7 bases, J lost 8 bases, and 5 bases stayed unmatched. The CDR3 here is CSGGQGAGGYTF. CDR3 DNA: TGCAGCGGGGGACAGGGGGCGGGAGGCTACACCTTC.

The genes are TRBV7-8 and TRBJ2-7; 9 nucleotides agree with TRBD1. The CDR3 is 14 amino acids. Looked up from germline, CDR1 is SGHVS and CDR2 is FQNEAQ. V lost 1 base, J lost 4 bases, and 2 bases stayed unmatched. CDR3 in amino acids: CASSLEGQGYEQYF. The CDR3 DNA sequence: TGTGCCAGCAGCTTAGAGGGACAGGGATACGAGCAGTACTTC. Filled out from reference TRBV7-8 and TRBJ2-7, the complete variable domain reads GAGVSQSPRYKVAKRGQDVALRCDPISGHVSLFWYQQALGQGPEFLTYFQNEAQLDKSGLPSDRFFAERPEGSVSTLKIQRTQQEDSAVYLCASSLEGQGYEQYFGPGTRLTVT.

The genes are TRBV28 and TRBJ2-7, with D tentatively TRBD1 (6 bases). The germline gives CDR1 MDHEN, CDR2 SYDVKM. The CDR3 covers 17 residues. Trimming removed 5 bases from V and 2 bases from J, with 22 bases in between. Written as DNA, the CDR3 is TGTGCCAGCAGTCCCTCAACGACAGGATCCCTACCCTACGAGCAGTACTTC. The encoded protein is CASSPSTTGSLPYEQYF.

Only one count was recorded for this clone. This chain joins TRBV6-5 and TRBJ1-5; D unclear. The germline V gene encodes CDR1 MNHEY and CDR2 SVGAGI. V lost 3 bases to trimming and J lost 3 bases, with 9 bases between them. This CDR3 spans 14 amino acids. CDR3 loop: CASSYGTTNQPQHF. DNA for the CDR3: TGTGCCAGCAGTTATGGCACTACCAATCAGCCCCAGCATTTT.

CDR3 nucleotide sequence: TGTGCCAGCAGACAGGAACTAGACAGGGGGCGTTTTAATTCACCCCTCCACTTT. Encoded protein: CASRQELDRGRFNSPLHF. V usage is TRBV13 and J usage is TRBJ1-6; 10 bases match TRBD1. Germline V CDR1 and CDR2: PRHDT, FYEKMQ (reference sequence). With V trimmed by 6 bases and J by 6 bases, 14 bases remained unmatched. This CDR3 contains 18 residues.

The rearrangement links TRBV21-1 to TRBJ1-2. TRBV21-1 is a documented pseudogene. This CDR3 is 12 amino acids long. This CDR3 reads CASTPSFYGYTF. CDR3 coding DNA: TGTGCCAGCACCCCTTCCTTCTATGGCTACACCTTC.

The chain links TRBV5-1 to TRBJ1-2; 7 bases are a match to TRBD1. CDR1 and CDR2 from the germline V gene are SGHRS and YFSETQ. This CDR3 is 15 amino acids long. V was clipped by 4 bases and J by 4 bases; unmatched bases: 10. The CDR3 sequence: CASSPGQLGSYGYTF. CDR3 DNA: TGCGCCAGCAGCCCGGGACAGTTGGGTAGCTATGGCTACACCTTC.

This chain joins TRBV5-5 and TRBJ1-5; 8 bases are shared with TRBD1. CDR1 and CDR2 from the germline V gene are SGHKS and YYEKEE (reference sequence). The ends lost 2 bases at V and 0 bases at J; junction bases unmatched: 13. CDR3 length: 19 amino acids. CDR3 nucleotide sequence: TGTGCCAGCAGCTTAGGCCGCCCGGGACAGGCGATTAGCAATCAGCCCCAGCATTTT. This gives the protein CASSLGRPGQAISNQPQHF.

The CDR3 protein is CASKRTGPTYEQYF. The CDR3 DNA is TGTGCCAGTAAAAGGACAGGGCCAACCTACGAGCAGTACTTC. This chain uses TRBV19 with TRBJ2-7, with 8 bases identical to TRBD1. V shed 7 bases and J 2 bases; nucleotides not matched to a gene: 7. The CDR3 extends over 14 amino acids. CDR1 and CDR2 from the germline V gene are LNHDA and SQIVND (reference sequence).

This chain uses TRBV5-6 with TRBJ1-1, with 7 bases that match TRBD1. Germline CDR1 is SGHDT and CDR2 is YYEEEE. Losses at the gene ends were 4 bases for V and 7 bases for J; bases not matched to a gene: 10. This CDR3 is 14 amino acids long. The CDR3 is CASSILRQGLEAFF. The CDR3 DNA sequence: TGTGCCAGCAGCATACTCCGACAGGGACTTGAAGCTTTCTTT.

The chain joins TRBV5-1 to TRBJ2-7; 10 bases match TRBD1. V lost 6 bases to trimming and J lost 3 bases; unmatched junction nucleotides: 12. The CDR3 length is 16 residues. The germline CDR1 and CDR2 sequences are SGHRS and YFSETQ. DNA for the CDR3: TGCGCCAGCACCTTTGCGCCGGGACAGGGGAGCTACGAGCAGTACTTC. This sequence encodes CASTFAPGQGSYEQYF.

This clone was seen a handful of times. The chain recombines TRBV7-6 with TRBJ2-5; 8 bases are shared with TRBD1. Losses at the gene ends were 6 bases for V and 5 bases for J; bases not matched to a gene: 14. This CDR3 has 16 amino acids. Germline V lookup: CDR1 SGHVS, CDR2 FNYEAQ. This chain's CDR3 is CASRTGELAAAETQYF. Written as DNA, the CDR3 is TGTGCCAGCAGGACAGGGGAATTAGCGGCGGCGGAGACCCAGTACTTC. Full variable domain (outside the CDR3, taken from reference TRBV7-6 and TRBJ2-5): GAGVSQSPRYKVTKRGQDVALRCDPISGHVSLYWYRQALGQGPEFLTYFNYEAQQDKSGLPNDRFSAERPEGSISTLTIQRTEQRDSAMYRCASRTGELAAAETQYFGPGTRLLVL.

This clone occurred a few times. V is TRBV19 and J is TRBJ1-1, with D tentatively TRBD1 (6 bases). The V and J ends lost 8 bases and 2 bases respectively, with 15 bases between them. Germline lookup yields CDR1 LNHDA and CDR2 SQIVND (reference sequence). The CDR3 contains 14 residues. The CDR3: CASFDRSLNTEAFF. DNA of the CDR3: TGTGCCAGTTTTGACAGGAGCCTTAACACTGAAGCTTTCTTT.